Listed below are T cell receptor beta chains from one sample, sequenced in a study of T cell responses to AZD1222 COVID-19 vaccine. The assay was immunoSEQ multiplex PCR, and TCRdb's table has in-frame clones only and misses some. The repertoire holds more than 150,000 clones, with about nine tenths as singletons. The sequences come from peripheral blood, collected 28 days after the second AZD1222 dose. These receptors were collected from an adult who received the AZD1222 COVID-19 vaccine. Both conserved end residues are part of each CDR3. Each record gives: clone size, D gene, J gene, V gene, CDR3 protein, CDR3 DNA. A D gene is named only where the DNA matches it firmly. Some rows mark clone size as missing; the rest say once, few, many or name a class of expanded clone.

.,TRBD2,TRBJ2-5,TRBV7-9,CASSLGAGVSGETQYF,TGTGCCAGCAGCTTGGGAGCGGGGGTTTCGGGGGAGACCCAGTACTTC
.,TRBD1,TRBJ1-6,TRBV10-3,CAISERQGSHQNSPLHF,TGTGCCATCAGTGAGAGACAGGGGTCTCACCAGAATTCACCCCTCCACTTT
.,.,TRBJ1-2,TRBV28,CASSPGEANYGYTF,TGTGCCAGCAGTCCGGGGGAAGCTAACTATGGCTACACCTTC
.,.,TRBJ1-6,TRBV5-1,CASSLALPSLNSPLHF,TGCGCCAGCAGCTTGGCCCTCCCCTCACTTAATTCACCCCTCCACTTT
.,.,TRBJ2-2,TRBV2,CAGRWQGNTGELFF,TGTGCAGGGAGGTGGCAGGGGAATACCGGGGAGCTGTTTTTT
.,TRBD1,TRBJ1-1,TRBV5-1,CASSLEIYRTGVEAFF,TGCGCCAGCAGCTTGGAGATATACAGGACAGGCGTAGAAGCTTTCTTT
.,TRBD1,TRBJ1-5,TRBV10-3,CATTGTGEQPQHF,TGTGCCACCACTGGGACAGGGGAACAGCCCCAGCATTTT
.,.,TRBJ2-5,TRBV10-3,CAISETAETQYF,TGTGCCATCAGTGAGACTGCAGAGACCCAGTACTTC
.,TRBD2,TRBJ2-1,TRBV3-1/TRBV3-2,CASSRTSPGTSGGDYNEQFF,TGTGCCAGCAGCCGAACAAGTCCCGGGACTAGCGGGGGCGACTACAATGAGCAGTTCTTC
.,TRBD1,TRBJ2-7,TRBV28,CASSLQGTAKIPYEQYF,TGTGCCAGCAGTTTACAAGGGACAGCGAAAATACCCTACGAGCAGTACTTC
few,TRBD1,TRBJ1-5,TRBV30,CAWSVGQGYRNQPQHF,TGTGCCTGGAGTGTGGGACAGGGTTATCGCAATCAGCCCCAGCATTTT
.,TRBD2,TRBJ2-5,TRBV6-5,CASKTLAGVETQYF,TGTGCCAGCAAAACCCTAGCGGGGGTAGAGACCCAGTACTTC
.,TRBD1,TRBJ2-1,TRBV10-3,CAITRTGAYNEQFF,TGTGCCATCACGAGGACAGGGGCCTACAATGAGCAGTTCTTC
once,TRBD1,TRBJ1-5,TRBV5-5,CASSAGTGSYSNQPQHF,TGTGCCAGCAGCGCCGGGACAGGGAGTTATAGCAATCAGCCCCAGCATTTT
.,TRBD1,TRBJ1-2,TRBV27,CASSLAVGDRALRGYTF,TGTGCCAGCAGTTTAGCGGTGGGGGACAGGGCTCTCCGGGGCTACACCTTC
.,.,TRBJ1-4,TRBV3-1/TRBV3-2,CASSRSYAANEKLFF,TGTGCCAGCAGCCGAAGTTACGCGGCTAATGAAAAACTGTTTTTT
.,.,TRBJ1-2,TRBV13,CASSLGRGKGYTF,TGTGCCAGCAGCTTAGGCCGGGGAAAGGGCTACACCTTC
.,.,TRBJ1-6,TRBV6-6,CASSYGQTINSPLHF,TGTGCCAGCAGCTACGGACAGACGATCAATTCACCCCTCCACTTT
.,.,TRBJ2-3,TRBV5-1,CASSLSGGLIDTQYF,TGCGCCAGCAGCTTGTCGGGGGGCCTGATAGATACGCAGTATTTT
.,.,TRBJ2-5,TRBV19,CASSGGSGVGETQYF,TGTGCCAGTAGTGGAGGTTCAGGGGTGGGAGAGACCCAGTACTTC
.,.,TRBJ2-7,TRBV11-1,CASSFSGYEQYF,TGTGCCAGCAGCTTTTCAGGGTACGAGCAGTACTTC
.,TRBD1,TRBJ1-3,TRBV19,CASTPDRFSGNTIYF,TGTGCCAGTACCCCGGACAGGTTCTCTGGAAACACCATATATTTT
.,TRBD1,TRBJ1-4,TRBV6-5,CASSFSGTGERKLFF,TGTGCCAGCAGTTTTTCCGGGACAGGGGAAAGAAAACTGTTTTTT
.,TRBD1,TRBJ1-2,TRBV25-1,CASSEENRGNYGYTF,TGTGCCAGCAGTGAAGAAAACAGGGGTAACTATGGCTACACCTTC
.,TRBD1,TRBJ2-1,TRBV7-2,CASSMRQGGGNEQFF,TGTGCCAGCAGCATGAGACAGGGTGGGGGCAATGAGCAGTTCTTC
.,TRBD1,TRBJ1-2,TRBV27,CASSAPGQGLYGYTF,TGTGCCAGCAGTGCCCCGGGACAGGGGCTCTATGGCTACACCTTC
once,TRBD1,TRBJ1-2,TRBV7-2,CASSLVAQGAKGYTF,TGTGCCAGCAGCTTAGTTGCACAGGGGGCGAAGGGCTACACCTTC
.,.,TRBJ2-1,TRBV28,CASSQELGYNEQFF,TGTGCCAGCAGCCAGGAGCTGGGATACAATGAGCAGTTCTTC
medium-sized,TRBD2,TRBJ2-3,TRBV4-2,CASSQGLAGGPSTDTQYF,TGTGCCAGCAGCCAAGGACTAGCGGGGGGGCCATCCACAGATACGCAGTATTTT
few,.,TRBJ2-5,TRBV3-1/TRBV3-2,CASSPSSGLGTQYF,TGTGCCAGCAGCCCGTCTTCGGGACTTGGGACCCAGTACTTC
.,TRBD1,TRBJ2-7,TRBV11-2,CASSVTGGSYEQYF,TGTGCCAGCAGCGTGACAGGGGGCTCCTACGAGCAGTACTTC
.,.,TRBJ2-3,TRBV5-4,CASPWESTDTQYF,TGTGCCAGCCCTTGGGAGAGCACAGATACGCAGTATTTT
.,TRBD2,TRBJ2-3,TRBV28,CASSWDYQLNTDTQYF,TGTGCCAGCAGTTGGGACTACCAGTTAAACACAGATACGCAGTATTTT
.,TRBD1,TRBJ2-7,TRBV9,CASSDYRGRYEQYF,TGTGCCAGCAGCGACTACAGGGGGCGATACGAGCAGTACTTC
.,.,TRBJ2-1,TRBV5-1,CASRKDGAEQFF,TGCGCCAGCAGAAAGGACGGGGCTGAGCAGTTCTTC
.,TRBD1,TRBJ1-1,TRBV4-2,CASSHSQGTTEAFF,TGTGCCAGCAGCCATTCACAGGGGACCACTGAAGCTTTCTTT
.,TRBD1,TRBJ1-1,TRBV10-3,CAISVDRKNTEAFF,TGTGCCATCAGTGTGGACAGGAAAAACACTGAAGCTTTCTTT
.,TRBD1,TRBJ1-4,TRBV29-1,CSVEQGDRKLFF,TGCAGCGTTGAACAGGGGGACAGAAAACTGTTTTTT
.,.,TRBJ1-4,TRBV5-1,CASALAQGPNEKLFF,TGCGCCAGCGCCCTCGCACAGGGACCTAATGAAAAACTGTTTTTT
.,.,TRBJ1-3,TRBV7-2,CASRVPSGNTIYF,TGTGCCAGCAGGGTCCCCTCTGGAAACACCATATATTTT
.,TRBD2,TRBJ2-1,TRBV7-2,CASSLAGGNEQFF,TGTGCCAGCAGCTTAGCGGGGGGGAATGAGCAGTTCTTC
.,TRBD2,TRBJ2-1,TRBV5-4,CASSPTSGGGSYNEQFF,TGTGCCAGCAGCCCTACTAGCGGGGGGGGCTCCTACAATGAGCAGTTCTTC
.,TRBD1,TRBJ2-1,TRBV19,CASSIDQNRGRWLAGYNEQFF,TGTGCCAGTAGTATAGATCAGAACAGGGGGCGGTGGCTAGCCGGTTACAATGAGCAGTTCTTC
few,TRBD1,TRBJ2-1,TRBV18,CASSPGQGAYNEQFF,TGTGCCAGCTCACCTGGACAGGGGGCTTACAATGAGCAGTTCTTC
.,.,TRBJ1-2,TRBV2,CASTKIPEANYGYTF,TGTGCCAGCACTAAGATCCCAGAAGCTAACTATGGCTACACCTTC
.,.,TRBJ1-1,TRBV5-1,CASSLGESEAFF,TGCGCCAGCAGCTTAGGGGAATCTGAAGCTTTCTTT
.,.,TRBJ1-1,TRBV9,CASSPQVGGGTEAFF,.
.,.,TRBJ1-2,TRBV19,CASSITGRGYGYTF,TGTGCCAGTAGTATAACCGGCAGGGGCTATGGCTACACCTTC
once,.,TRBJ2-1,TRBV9,CASSVAAGQGNEQFF,TGTGCCAGCAGCGTAGCAGCGGGTCAAGGCAATGAGCAGTTCTTC
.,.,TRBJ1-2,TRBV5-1,CASSLSASQAYGYTF,TGCGCCAGCAGCCTATCTGCCTCGCAGGCCTACGGCTACACCTTC